A selection of T cell receptor beta chains follows, all from one sample in a study of CD8 T cells in ankylosing spondylitis. TCRdb re-called the 5' RACE reads with MiXCR, one entry per CDR3 protein. The table shows fewer than 400,000 distinct CDR3 sequences, with over 12% occurring only once. Material: blood, either unsorted or a sorted T cell fraction (not recorded which). These receptors all come from a male donor with ankylosing spondylitis or in good health (not recorded which). Both conserved end residues are part of each CDR3.

j_call,v_call,cdr3_aa
TRBJ2-5,TRBV15,CATSRGRLFQETQYF
TRBJ1-2,TRBV7-9,CAQGPGGGGYTF
TRBJ2-7,TRBV6-1,CASSARWDEQYF
TRBJ2-1,TRBV19,CASSIGTPGEQFF
TRBJ1-2,TRBV12-3/TRBV12-4,CASSLGDRTFNYGYTF
TRBJ1-6,TRBV7-8,CASSLGGWRSYNSPLHF
TRBJ2-7,TRBV5-1,CASSPGTDSGRYF
TRBJ2-2,TRBV12-3/TRBV12-4,CASSQIPRLFF
TRBJ1-5,TRBV5-1,CASSFTPLGEENQPQHF
TRBJ2-4,TRBV5-1,CASSLAQENIQYF
TRBJ2-1,TRBV5-1,CASSSGTSGAYNEQFF
TRBJ2-1,TRBV30,CAWSGGRAYNEQFF
TRBJ2-3,TRBV20-1,CSASPRGGLRETQYF
TRBJ2-3,TRBV20-1,CSASASEYTDTQYF
TRBJ2-3,TRBV5-1,CASSSGQGRDTQYF
TRBJ2-2,TRBV5-1,CASSSLITSGGRGHGELFF
TRBJ1-2,TRBV7-9,CASSSTWDSSYGYTF
TRBJ2-1,TRBV4-1,CASSLPRGVAGRGEQFF
TRBJ2-7,TRBV28,CASSPLVREQYF
TRBJ2-1,TRBV4-1,CASSQIQDRINNEQFF
TRBJ2-1,TRBV12-3/TRBV12-4,CASRVTSGVSYNEQFF